Presented here are 30 T cell receptor beta chains from one specimen sequenced in a study of blood T cell repertoires in COVID-19. TCRdb's copy holds only in-frame clones and misses some; the assay was immunoSEQ multiplex PCR. The sample includes around 250,000 clones, roughly four fifths of them seen just once. Sequenced: PBMCs or T cells enriched from blood (not recorded which). Every receptor here comes from a man aged 25 to 40 with acute COVID-19.

This clone was recorded once. The chain employs TRBV24-1 and TRBJ1-2, with a weak D call TRBD1 (6 bases). V was clipped by 1 base and J by 6 bases, with 20 bases between them. In germline, CDR1 is KGHDR, CDR2 SFDVKD. The CDR3 runs to 17 residues. The CDR3 is CATSDFPAGTGLDGYTF. CDR3 nucleotide sequence: TGTGCCACCAGTGATTTCCCTGCCGGCACAGGGTTAGATGGCTACACCTTC.

The V gene is TRBV5-4, the J gene TRBJ1-1, with D maybe TRBD1 (5 bases). CDR1 is SGHNT and CDR2 is YYREEE in the germline V gene (reference sequence). There are 16 residues in the CDR3. Trimming left V 4 bases short and J 2 bases short, with 18 bases between. CDR3 amino acids: CASSLDMAGLNTEAFF. The CDR3 DNA reads TGTGCCAGCAGCCTGGATATGGCAGGGTTAAACACTGAAGCTTTCTTT.

This clone has only one observation. The V gene is TRBV5-5, the J gene TRBJ2-2; 9 positions agree with TRBD2. Looked up from germline, CDR1 is SGHKS and CDR2 is YYEKEE (reference sequence). V trimming: 3 bases; J trimming: 1 base; junction bases outside the gene matches: 1. The CDR3 covers 15 residues. This CDR3 reads CASSSLAGNTGELFF. Here the CDR3 DNA reads TGTGCCAGCAGCTCACTAGCGGGGAACACCGGGGAGCTGTTTTTT.

This rearrangement joins TRBV11-2 to TRBJ2-5; 12 nucleotides agree with TRBD2. The CDR3 runs 15 residues. V lost 7 bases and J lost 0; bases outside the gene matches: 3. Germline V gene lookup returns CDR1 SGHAT and CDR2 FQNNGV. CDR3: CASTGLAGNQETQYF. CDR3 DNA: TGTGCCAGCACCGGACTAGCGGGGAACCAAGAGACCCAGTACTTC.

This chain joins TRBV5-5 and TRBJ2-5; TRBD2 matches 9 bases. This CDR3 region has 17 residues. Germline assignment: CDR1 SGHKS and CDR2 YYEKEE (reference sequence). After removal of 1 base from V and 1 base from J, the junction contained 8 bases not matched to a gene. The DNA of the CDR3 is TGTGCCAGCAGCTTGCTAGGACTAGCGCCCACCCAAGAGACCCAGTACTTC. The encoded protein is CASSLLGLAPTQETQYF. The full variable domain, with the rest looked up from reference TRBV5-5 and TRBJ2-5, is DAGVTQSPTHLIKTRGQQVTLRCSPISGHKSVSWYQQVLGQGPQFIFQYYEKEERGRGNFPDRFSARQFPNYSSELNVNALLLGDSALYLCASSLLGLAPTQETQYFGPGTRLLVL.

This chain connects TRBV24-1 to TRBJ2-1, with 7 bases fitting TRBD2. V trimming: 7 bases; J trimming: 0 bases; junction bases outside the gene matches: 11. This CDR3 is built from 17 residues. The germline V gene has CDR1 KGHDR and CDR2 SFDVKD. The CDR3 region has the DNA TGTGCCACCAGCTTGGGTAGGAGCGGGACCTCCTACAATGAGCAGTTCTTC. It yields the protein CATSLGRSGTSYNEQFF.

The V call is TRBV29-1, the J call TRBJ2-5; the D gene is possibly TRBD1 (5 bases). Deletions cut 1 base from V and 2 bases from J, with 14 bases between. The CDR3 runs to 15 residues. The germline V gene encodes CDR1 SQVTM and CDR2 ANQGSEA. CDR3 sequence reads: CSVEGFDRAQETQYF. CDR3 nucleotides: TGCAGCGTTGAAGGCTTCGACAGAGCGCAAGAGACCCAGTACTTC.

The chain links TRBV5-6 to TRBJ2-7; TRBD1 matches at 9 bases. The CDR3 has 13 residues. Per the germline V gene, CDR1 is SGHDT and CDR2 is YYEEEE. Losses at the gene ends were 4 bases for V and 3 bases for J; bases not matched to a gene: 2. CDR3 protein: CASSTGGGYEQYV. CDR3 coding DNA: TGTGCCAGCAGCACAGGGGGCGGCTACGAGCAGTACGTC.

This chain joins TRBV3-1 (or the pseudogene TRBV3-2) and TRBJ1-5, with D possibly matching TRBD1 (6 bases). Looked up from germline, CDR1 is LGHDT and CDR2 is YNNKEL (reference sequence). V shed 1 base and J shed 3 bases, with 13 bases lying between them. CDR3 size: 16 residues. The CDR3 reads CASSQGGLAVNQPQHF. Here the CDR3 DNA reads TGTGCCAGCAGCCAAGGGGGGCTCGCCGTCAATCAGCCCCAGCATTTT.

As for this clone: Other nucleotide sequences from this sample produce the same CDR3. The genes are TRBV6-6 and TRBJ2-7, with TRBD1 identical over 7 bases. The CDR3 is 16 residues long. Germline V gives CDR1 MNHNY, CDR2 SVGAGI (reference sequence). With V trimmed by 0 bases and J by 0 bases, 5 bases remained unmatched. The DNA for the CDR3 is TGTGCCAGCAGTTACTCAGGGGGCGTGAGCTCCTACGAGCAGTACGTC. Amino acids: CASSYSGGVSSYEQYV.

The CDR3 region has the DNA TGTGCCAGCAGTACCCGGACAAATTCACCCCTCCACTTT. Its translation: CASSTRTNSPLHF. The chain recombines TRBV2 with TRBJ1-6; TRBD1 might be the D (5 bases). Trimming shortened V by 5 bases and J by 7 bases, and 9 bases separated the two germline ends. This CDR3 region has 13 residues. From germline, CDR1 is SNHLY and CDR2 FYNNEI.

V gene TRBV2 combines with J gene TRBJ2-3; D might be TRBD1 (6 bases). Trimming took off 2 bases at V and 9 bases at J, with 6 bases between the two ends. This CDR3 spans 11 amino acids. The germline V gene has CDR1 SNHLY and CDR2 FYNNEI. DNA of the CDR3: TGTGCCAGCAGTGAAAGGGGGACGCAGTATTTT. Translation gives CASSERGTQYF.

The rearrangement joins TRBV27 to TRBJ1-5, with D perhaps matching TRBD1 (5 bases). Germline-derived CDR1 and CDR2 are MNHEY and SMNVEV (reference sequence). This CDR3 has 16 amino acids. The ends were cut back, 2 bases at V and 7 bases at J, with 18 bases in the middle. CDR3 sequence reads: CASSLSHGRDGQPQHF. In nucleotides, the CDR3 is TGTGCCAGCAGTTTAAGTCACGGCAGGGATGGCCAGCCCCAGCATTTT.

This chain links TRBV28 with TRBJ1-1; tentative D call: TRBD1 (5 bases). The CDR3 consists of 15 residues. Germline CDR1 is MDHEN and CDR2 is SYDVKM. V lost 3 bases to trimming and J lost 0 bases, with 11 bases between them. The CDR3 nucleotides read TGTGCCAGCAGTTTCGTCAAGGGGATGAACACTGAAGCTTTCTTT. Encoded protein: CASSFVKGMNTEAFF.

The chain carries TRBV5-1 and TRBJ1-4; D uncertain. Trimming took 4 bases from V and 1 from J, leaving 17 bases between them. The V gene's germline CDR1 is SGHRS and CDR2 YFSETQ. The CDR3 is 17 amino acids. The CDR3 sequence is CASSPIGGFGTNEKLFF. The CDR3 nucleotides read TGCGCCAGCAGCCCCATCGGAGGGTTCGGAACTAATGAAAAACTGTTTTTT.

The V gene is TRBV12-3 or TRBV12-4, the J gene TRBJ1-1; 8 bases are shared with TRBD1. The CDR3 length is 13 residues. Unmatched junction bases numbered 5, after V lost 7 bases and J lost 4 bases. DNA for the CDR3: TGTGCCAGCACCCAGGGGGCGCGCACTGAAGCTTTCTTT. Protein sequence: CASTQGARTEAFF.

This clone was counted at least ten times. The chain recombines TRBV24-1 with TRBJ2-1; possible D gene TRBD1, 7 bases. The CDR3 covers 17 residues. The V and J ends lost 4 bases and 6 bases respectively, with 21 bases between them. Germline CDR1 reads KGHDR; CDR2 reads SFDVKD. The CDR3 nucleotides read TGTGCCACCAGTGACACCCATAGACAGGGAGGAGGCAATGAGCAGTTCTTC. Its protein is CATSDTHRQGGGNEQFF.

The chain is built from TRBV27 and TRBJ2-7, with 9 bases matching TRBD2. The germline gives CDR1 MNHEY, CDR2 SMNVEV (reference sequence). The J segment lost 1 base and the V segment lost 9 bases, leaving 7 bases of the junction unmatched. The CDR3 runs to 14 residues. The CDR3 sequence is CASIPAGGSYEQYV. In nucleotides, the CDR3 is TGTGCCAGTATCCCGGCGGGGGGGTCCTACGAGCAGTACGTC.

The chain joins TRBV7-8 to TRBJ2-7; TRBD2 aligns across 8 bases. The CDR3 is 16 amino acids. V trimming: 2 bases; J trimming: 6 bases; junction bases outside the gene matches: 12. In germline, CDR1 is SGHVS, CDR2 FQNEAQ. CDR3 DNA sequence: TGTGCCAGCAGCTTATTAAGCGATCCGGGGGGGATCGAGCAGTACGTC. This codes for CASSLLSDPGGIEQYV.

This chain uses TRBV5-1 with TRBJ2-3; TRBD2 matches 7 bases. The germline V gene has CDR1 SGHRS and CDR2 YFSETQ. The junction had 10 bases not matched to a gene; V was cut back by 5 bases and J by 4 bases. This CDR3 has 15 amino acids. In DNA form, the CDR3 reads TGCGCCAGCAGTCAGCGGGGCCCTACCTCAGATACGCAGTATTTT. It is translated as CASSQRGPTSDTQYF.

The rearrangement uses TRBV3-1 (or the pseudogene TRBV3-2) and TRBJ1-5; no clear D gene. The V gene lost 1 base and the J gene lost 10 bases, with 8 bases spanning the gap. The CDR3 extends over 12 amino acids. Looked up from germline, CDR1 is LGHDT and CDR2 is YNNKEL (reference sequence). The CDR3: CASSQGLNPQHF. In nucleotides, the CDR3 is TGTGCCAGCAGCCAAGGTCTAAATCCCCAGCATTTT.

This rearrangement joins TRBV10-1 to TRBJ2-7, with 9 bases lining up with TRBD1. The germline V gene encodes CDR1 WNHNN and CDR2 SYGVQD (reference sequence). V was pared by 5 bases and J by 3 bases, with 2 bases of the junction left unmatched. The CDR3 is made up of 13 amino acids. In DNA form, the CDR3 reads TGCGCCAGCAGTTCGGGACAGGGCTACGAGCAGTACGTC. Its translation is CASSSGQGYEQYV.

The chain links TRBV3-1 (or the pseudogene TRBV3-2) to TRBJ1-1, with D perhaps matching TRBD1 (6 bases). V gave up 0 bases and J gave up 5 bases, with 10 bases separating them. The CDR3 has 14 residues. The germline gives CDR1 LGHDT, CDR2 YNNKEL (reference sequence). CDR3 DNA: TGTGCCAGCAGCCAAGAGCGGGGGCTAACTGAAGCTTTCTTT. Translation: CASSQERGLTEAFF.

The genes are TRBV7-2 and TRBJ2-1; D is possibly TRBD1 (5 bases). Between the trimmed V and J ends, which lost 4 bases and 3 bases, there was a span of 13 bases. CDR3 length: 15 residues. Germline V gives CDR1 SGHTA, CDR2 FQGNSA. The CDR3 region has the DNA TGTGCCAGCAGCTCCCGGCAGGGTCGCTACAATGAGCAGTTCTTC. As protein: CASSSRQGRYNEQFF.

This clone was seen a few times. The CDR3 is CASSDRDSLSGANVLTF. CDR3 nucleotide sequence: TGTGCCAGCTCCGACCGGGACAGCCTTTCTGGGGCCAACGTCCTGACTTTC. The V call is TRBV18, the J call TRBJ2-6; 7 positions agree with TRBD1. V trimming: 6 bases; J trimming: 1 base; junction bases outside the gene matches: 9. The CDR3 has 17 amino acids. The germline V gene has CDR1 KGHSH and CDR2 LQKENI. Full variable domain (remainder filled in from reference TRBV18 and TRBJ2-6): NAGVMQNPRHLVRRRGQEARLRCSPMKGHSHVYWYRQLPEEGLKFMVYLQKENIIDESGMPKERFSAEFPKEGPSILRIQQVVRGDSAAYFCASSDRDSLSGANVLTFGAGSRLTVL.

The V call is TRBV6-5, the J call TRBJ2-1, with 13 bases matching TRBD2. CDR3 size: 14 residues. J was trimmed by 7 bases and V by 6 bases; bases with no gene match: 3. The germline gives CDR1 MNHEY, CDR2 SVGAGI. This chain's CDR3 is CASRLAGGLNEQFF. CDR3 coding DNA: TGTGCCAGCAGACTAGCGGGGGGGCTGAATGAGCAGTTCTTC.

This chain joins TRBV9 and TRBJ1-1; D might be TRBD1 (6 bases). The germline V gene encodes CDR1 SGDLS and CDR2 YYNGEE. V shed 3 bases and J shed 3 bases, with 15 bases lying between them. The CDR3 covers 15 residues. The CDR3 coding sequence is TGTGCCAGCAGCGCCTCAGAGGGGGGGGACACTGAAGCTTTCTTT. Residues: CASSASEGGDTEAFF. Full variable domain (remainder filled in from reference TRBV9 and TRBJ1-1): DSGVTQTPKHLITATGQRVTLRCSPRSGDLSVYWYQQSLDQGLQFLIQYYNGEERAKGNILERFSAQQFPDLHSELNLSSLELGDSALYFCASSASEGGDTEAFFGQGTRLTVV.

The gene calls are TRBV27 and TRBJ1-5; D uncertain. This CDR3 has 13 residues. Trimming cost V 3 bases and J 5 bases, with 8 bases left between them. The germline V gene has CDR1 MNHEY and CDR2 SMNVEV (reference sequence). The CDR3 spells CASSLYGDQPQHF. The CDR3 DNA sequence: TGTGCCAGCAGTTTGTACGGAGATCAGCCCCAGCATTTT.

The CDR3 DNA follows: TGTGCCAGCAGCTTGTCGACAGACTTTAGCACAGATACGCAGTATTTT. It is translated as CASSLSTDFSTDTQYF. V gene TRBV5-6 combines with J gene TRBJ2-3; possibly TRBD1 for D (5 bases). The CDR3 runs to 16 residues. Deletions cut 1 base from V and 0 bases from J, with 12 bases between. Germline CDR1 and CDR2: SGHDT and YYEEEE.

V gene TRBV6-5 combines with J gene TRBJ1-1; D ambiguous. The CDR3 length is 13 residues. Germline loops: CDR1 MNHEY, CDR2 SVGAGI. V lost 5 bases and J lost 1, with 8 bases in between. In nucleotides, the CDR3 is TGTGCCAGCAGTAATGGCCAGAACACTGAAGCTTTCTTT. This codes for CASSNGQNTEAFF.